This T cell receptor beta chain was observed in a study of T cell clusters in autoimmune cytopenias. Study observations and caveats: Active autoimmune hepatitis patients had roughly 2.9-fold fewer exclusive TRB clusters than healthy donors. The T cell clusters were defined only in silico, without experimental functional validation. Primary autoimmune cytopenia patients appeared to lack physiological T cell clusters present in healthy donors. TRB repertoire shifts in secondary cytopenia and chronic lymphocytic leukemia mostly reflected lymphoma, not autoimmunity.

This clonotype shows up as medium-sized by frequency. The antigen is undetermined. This CDR3 region has 13 residues. The germline V gene has CDR1 LNHDA and CDR2 SQIVND (reference sequence). Multiplex touch-down PCR amplified TRB using TRB-A and TRB-B pools in one tube. No DNA is given; TCRdb re-called the multiplex PCR reads and lists each CDR3 protein once. The listing contains some 2,700 distinct CDR3 sequences. Approximately 40,000 genome equivalents of blood DNA were amplified for TRB. Material: peripheral blood. This clonotype was obtained from a human donor with an autoimmune cytopenia or autoimmune hepatitis (not recorded which). The chain recombines TRBV19 with TRBJ1-1. CDR3 in amino acids: CASSILVNTEAFF.